This TCR beta chain was recovered during a study of T cell responses to AZD1222 COVID-19 vaccine. Second-dose schedules of about 4 or about 12 weeks were combined. Findings of the study overall: White British donors predominated, females outnumbered males, and clonal diversity was possibly underestimated. In the spike-specific TCR repertoire, nearly half reportedly target unmutated variant regions.

The germline V gene has CDR1 MGHRA and CDR2 YSYEKL. The V and J ends lost 0 bases and 5 bases respectively, with 14 bases between them. This CDR3 has 16 amino acids. The protocol was immunoSEQ multiplex PCR, while the TCRdb copy is restricted to in-frame clones and leaves out a portion. The sample carries fewer than 110,000 clones, 70% to 90% recorded once. As for this clone: Its specificity is not known.

This clonotype was sampled from an adult who received the AZD1222 COVID-19 vaccine. V and J are TRBV4-1 and TRBJ2-1; D perhaps matches TRBD1 (5 bases). The material sequenced was peripheral blood, taken 28 days after the second AZD1222 dose. This CDR3 reads CASSQDLGRPNNEQFF. CDR3 in DNA: TGCGCCAGCAGCCAAGATTTGGGGCGTCCTAACAATGAGCAGTTCTTC.